The clone carrying this TCR beta chain has ten or more counts. The CDR3 is 14 residues long. The germline V gene encodes CDR1 SGDLS and CDR2 YYNGEE. Trimming shortened V by 0 bases and J by 8 bases, and 14 bases separated the two germline ends. TCRdb's copy holds only in-frame clones and misses some; the assay was immunoSEQ multiplex PCR. The table lists about 120,000 clones, 90% of them singletons. These data come from a study of T cell clones after liver transplantation. Study-wide context: TCRbeta sequencing after a pre-transplant mixed lymphocyte reaction identified graft-donor-reactive clones, later tracked in post-transplant blood. Pre-transplant mixed lymphocyte reactions yielded third-party-reactive TCRbeta sequences as comparators for graft-donor-reactive sequences. Samples came pre-transplant, pre-randomization before withdrawal, and post-randomization after withdrawal ended.

Sorting of unstimulated PBMCs yielded separate CD3+CD4+ and CD3+CD8+ fractions. The V call is TRBV9, the J call TRBJ1-2, with D perhaps TRBD1 (5 bases). The sample was CD4+ T cells from blood, taken 12 months after liver transplant. This TCR derives from a human patient who received a liver transplant. Part of the T cell pool may stem from the graft donor. In nucleotides, the CDR3 is TGTGCCAGCAGCGTAGCGGCCCAGGGTAAGGGCTACACCTTC. Protein sequence: CASSVAAQGKGYTF.